This TCR beta chain was sequenced during a study of post-analysis software for immune sequencing data. Study outcomes and limitations: Same-batch samples co-clustered strongly by F measure.

As to this clonotype: The antigen is unknown.

Each TCR beta cDNA library carried unique molecular identifiers. Each CDR3 protein is one row after TCRdb ran MiXCR on the PCR reads. Counted here are around 710,000 distinct CDR3 sequences, more than 45% occurring once; the ten biggest clones make up roughly 4.5%. The specimen sequenced was blood. The origin of this receptor is a girl aged 10-17 years with multiple sclerosis.

The CDR3 protein is CASSLDVGISYNEQFF. The CDR3 DNA follows: TGTGCCAGCAGCTTAGACGTGGGTATCTCCTACAATGAGCAGTTCTTC. The chain has TRBV7-2 and TRBJ2-1, with D uncertain. The CDR3 extends over 16 amino acids. The V gene lost 1 base and the J gene lost 0 bases, with 10 bases spanning the gap. Germline V gene lookup returns CDR1 SGHTA and CDR2 FQGNSA.